These 5 T cell receptor beta chains were all obtained from the same sample, sequenced in a study of T cell responses to AZD1222 COVID-19 vaccine. Measured with immunoSEQ multiplex PCR; TCRdb has only the in-frame clones, and not every one. The sample lists 150,000 to 200,000 clones, 90% to 95% occurring once. The sample here was peripheral blood, taken 28 days after the second AZD1222 dose. The receptors shown here come from an adult who received the AZD1222 COVID-19 vaccine.

This clone came up a few times. The chain carries TRBV6-5 and TRBJ1-1; 8 bases fit TRBD1. The ends lost 6 bases at V and 6 bases at J; junction bases unmatched: 6. Germline CDR1 is MNHEY and CDR2 is SVGAGI. The CDR3 extends over 13 amino acids. CDR3 residues: CASRYDRGSEAFF. CDR3 in DNA: TGTGCCAGCAGATACGACAGGGGCTCTGAAGCTTTCTTT.

This clone was recorded a few times. The rearrangement uses TRBV4-1 and TRBJ2-7, with D uncertain. V was clipped by 0 bases and J by 3 bases, with 9 bases between them. The CDR3 is 14 amino acids. Looked up from germline, CDR1 is MGHRA and CDR2 is YSYEKL. Here the CDR3 DNA reads TGCGCCAGCAGCCAAGAACCACACCTCTACGAGCAGTACTTC. Translated, it gives CASSQEPHLYEQYF.

The gene calls are TRBV12-5 and TRBJ2-1; D gene ambiguous. The germline V and J ends were trimmed by 5 bases and 6 bases, with 11 bases remaining between them. In germline, CDR1 is LGHNT, CDR2 FRNRAP. The CDR3 covers 13 residues. The CDR3 DNA sequence: TGTGCTAGTGGTCTCCCCTATCTCAATGAGCAGTTCTTC. This sequence encodes CASGLPYLNEQFF.

The V call is TRBV5-5, the J call TRBJ1-2, with D hard to call. Germline CDR1 SGHKS, CDR2 YYEKEE (reference sequence). CDR3 length equals 12 residues. V lost 4 bases and J 7 bases, leaving 11 bases between the germline ends. The CDR3 region has the DNA TGTGCCAGCAGCCTTCAGGAAGCTGGCTACACCTTC. Amino acids: CASSLQEAGYTF. Filled out from reference TRBV5-5 and TRBJ1-2, the complete variable domain reads DAGVTQSPTHLIKTRGQQVTLRCSPISGHKSVSWYQQVLGQGPQFIFQYYEKEERGRGNFPDRFSARQFPNYSSELNVNALLLGDSALYLCASSLQEAGYTFGSGTRLTVV.

This chain joins TRBV30 and TRBJ1-6; 7 bases agree with TRBD1. V was pared by 8 bases and J by 5 bases, with 6 bases of the junction left unmatched. Germline V CDR1 and CDR2: GTSNPN, SVGIG (reference sequence). The CDR3 length is 13 residues. The CDR3 DNA reads TGTGCCGCCCCCGGGACAGATAATTCACCCCTCCACTTT. Its translation is CAAPGTDNSPLHF. Looking up the rest from reference TRBV30 and TRBJ1-6 gives the full variable domain: SQTIHQWPATLVQPVGSPLSLECTVEGTSNPNLYWYRQAAGRGLQLLFYSVGIGQISSEVPQNLSASRPQDRQFILSSKKLLLSDSGFYLCAAPGTDNSPLHFGNGTRLTVT.